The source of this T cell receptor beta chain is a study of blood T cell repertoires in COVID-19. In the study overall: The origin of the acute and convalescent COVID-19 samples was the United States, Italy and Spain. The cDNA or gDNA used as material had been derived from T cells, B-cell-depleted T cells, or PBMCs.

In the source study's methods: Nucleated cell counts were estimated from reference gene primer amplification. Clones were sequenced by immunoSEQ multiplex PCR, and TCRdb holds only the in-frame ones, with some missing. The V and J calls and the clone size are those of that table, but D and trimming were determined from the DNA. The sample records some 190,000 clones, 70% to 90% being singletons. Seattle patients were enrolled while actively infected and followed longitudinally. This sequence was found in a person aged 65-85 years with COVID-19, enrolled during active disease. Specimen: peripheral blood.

This CDR3 is CASSPIRGAETQYF. CDR3 nucleotide sequence: TGTGCCAGCAGTCCTATAAGGGGCGCGGAGACCCAGTACTTC. V gene TRBV28 combines with J gene TRBJ2-5; perhaps TRBD1 as D (5 bases). V was shortened by 5 bases and J by 5 bases, with 15 bases between the two germline ends. This CDR3 region has 14 residues. The germline V gene encodes CDR1 MDHEN and CDR2 SYDVKM.